The source of this T cell receptor beta chain is a study of blood T cell repertoires in COVID-19. The overall study: From the United States, Italy and Spain came samples of acute and convalescent COVID-19. The analysed material was cDNA or gDNA that came from T cells, B-cell-depleted T cells, or PBMCs.

This clone has just a few counts. Germline-derived CDR1 and CDR2 are MDHEN and SYDVKM. The CDR3 spans 12 residues. V lost 3 bases and J lost 14; bases outside the gene matches: 3. The authors' processing: For nucleated cells, counts were estimated from reference gene primer amplification. Profiling relied on immunoSEQ multiplex PCR, and the TCRdb table lists in-frame clones only, not all of them. For V, J and clone size, that table is used; D and trimming come from the DNA. The data show approximately 500,000 clones, 80% to 90% seen once. The sequence came from a human donor in a cohort sampled during active COVID-19. J is TRBJ2-1 and V is TRBV28; 11 nucleotides match TRBD1. Material for sequencing was peripheral blood. The CDR3 region is CASSFLGQGEFF. CDR3 DNA sequence: TGTGCCAGCAGTTTCTTGGGACAGGGGGAGTTCTTC.